This TCR beta chain comes out of a study of T cell responses to AZD1222 COVID-19 vaccine. The study's findings and limits: There were mostly white British donors and more females than males, and clonal diversity was possibly underestimated. Only a handful of people who got AZD1222 tested seropositive at baseline. Mapped onto spike, vaccine-associated CD4 TCRs spanned it and were dominant at 160-218 and 743-854. The breadth and depth of Spike-specific TCRs increased once two AZD1222 doses had been given.

Sequencing used immunoSEQ multiplex PCR; TCRdb keeps in-frame clones, though not all of them. The listing contains about 140,000 clones. On this clone itself: The target antigen is unknown.

The CDR3 is made up of 18 amino acids. V gave up 1 base and J gave up 4 bases; unmatched junction bases: 10. Per germline, CDR1 SGHNT and CDR2 YENEEA. Sequenced sample: peripheral blood. The chain has TRBV11-3 and TRBJ2-1; 10 bases fit TRBD2. The source is an adult in good health. The DNA of the CDR3 is TGTGCCAGCAGCTTAGGGTCGAGCGGGGGGGCCTCGTACAATGAGCAGTTCTTC. Amino acid sequence: CASSLGSSGGASYNEQFF.